This is a list of T cell receptor beta chains from one sample in a study of blood T cell repertoires in COVID-19. Using immunoSEQ multiplex PCR, the repertoire was profiled, and TCRdb retains in-frame clones only, with some absent. The sample yields about 250,000 clones, approximately 90% seen once. The sample comprised peripheral blood. Source of these receptors: a woman aged 25 to 45 with COVID-19, enrolled during active disease. Both conserved end residues are part of each CDR3. Fields, in order: D gene, V gene, clone size, J gene, CDR3 protein, CDR3 DNA. The D gene is left open where the match is weak. Expanded clones get a size class; other rows say once, few or many, or leave the size out.

d_gene: -; v_gene: TRBV6-1; abundance: many; j_gene: TRBJ2-1; CDR3aa: CASSEGGREELLYNEQFF; CDR3nt: TGTGCCAGCAGTGAAGGGGGCAGGGAGGAACTACTCTACAATGAGCAGTTCTTC
d_gene: TRBD1; v_gene: TRBV28; abundance: -; j_gene: TRBJ2-3; CDR3aa: CASSSPSQGVDTQYF; CDR3nt: TGTGCCAGCAGTTCTCCCTCGCAGGGGGTCGATACGCAGTATTTT
d_gene: TRBD2; v_gene: TRBV3-1/TRBV3-2; abundance: -; j_gene: TRBJ2-5; CDR3aa: CASSQDWAAGQETQYF; CDR3nt: TGTGCCAGCAGCCAAGATTGGGCAGCGGGACAAGAGACCCAGTACTTC
d_gene: TRBD1; v_gene: TRBV3-1/TRBV3-2; abundance: -; j_gene: TRBJ1-2; CDR3aa: CASSQEGQGGGYTF; CDR3nt: TGTGCCAGCAGCCAAGAGGGGCAGGGGGGCGGCTACACCTTC
d_gene: -; v_gene: TRBV28; abundance: -; j_gene: TRBJ2-3; CDR3aa: CASGRLDTQYF; CDR3nt: TGTGCCAGCGGCAGACTAGATACGCAGTATTTT
d_gene: -; v_gene: TRBV6-5; abundance: -; j_gene: TRBJ2-7; CDR3aa: CASSYSAAGSYEQYF; CDR3nt: TGTGCCAGCAGTTACTCCGCGGCAGGGTCCTACGAGCAGTACTTC
d_gene: TRBD2; v_gene: TRBV7-2; abundance: -; j_gene: TRBJ2-3; CDR3aa: CASSLGTSGSNTQYF; CDR3nt: TGTGCCAGCAGCTTAGGGACTAGCGGGAGCAATACGCAGTATTTT
d_gene: -; v_gene: TRBV19; abundance: -; j_gene: TRBJ1-6; CDR3aa: CASSAQTGSPNSPLHF; CDR3nt: TGTGCCAGTAGTGCCCAGACAGGATCTCCTAATTCACCCCTCCACTTT
d_gene: -; v_gene: TRBV7-2; abundance: -; j_gene: TRBJ1-5; CDR3aa: CASSYRWDQPQHF; CDR3nt: TGTGCCAGCAGCTACAGGTGGGATCAGCCCCAGCATTTT
d_gene: -; v_gene: TRBV6-1; abundance: -; j_gene: TRBJ2-1; CDR3aa: CASSEYGGLSYNEQFF; CDR3nt: TGTGCCAGCAGTGAATACGGGGGTCTCTCCTACAATGAGCAGTTCTTC
d_gene: TRBD1; v_gene: TRBV19; abundance: -; j_gene: TRBJ1-2; CDR3aa: CASGDRLYGYTF; CDR3nt: TGTGCCAGTGGGGACAGGCTCTATGGCTACACCTTC
d_gene: TRBD2; v_gene: TRBV5-1; abundance: -; j_gene: TRBJ2-5; CDR3aa: CASSLELADGETQYF; CDR3nt: TGCGCCAGCAGCTTGGAACTAGCGGACGGAGAGACCCAGTACTTC
d_gene: -; v_gene: TRBV18; abundance: once; j_gene: TRBJ1-5; CDR3aa: CASSPRHPLDQPQHF; CDR3nt: TGTGCCAGCTCACCGCGCCACCCCCTCGATCAGCCCCAGCATTTT
d_gene: TRBD1; v_gene: TRBV28; abundance: -; j_gene: TRBJ2-1; CDR3aa: CASSLFAGTGSTFEQFF; CDR3nt: TGTGCCAGCAGTTTATTTGCCGGGACAGGGTCTACGTTTGAGCAGTTCTTC
d_gene: -; v_gene: TRBV12-3/TRBV12-4; abundance: -; j_gene: TRBJ1-1; CDR3aa: CASSPSVGTEAFF; CDR3nt: TGTGCCAGCAGTCCCTCGGTCGGCACTGAAGCTTTCTTT
d_gene: TRBD1; v_gene: TRBV4-1; abundance: -; j_gene: TRBJ1-6; CDR3aa: CASRIPGQGLPRSSPLHF; CDR3nt: TGCGCCAGCAGAATACCGGGACAGGGGTTGCCTAGGAGTTCACCCCTCCACTTT
d_gene: -; v_gene: TRBV19; abundance: -; j_gene: TRBJ1-2; CDR3aa: CASSIGTYYGYTF; CDR3nt: TGTGCCAGTAGTATCGGGACATACTATGGCTACACCTTC
d_gene: TRBD1; v_gene: TRBV6-2/TRBV6-3; abundance: -; j_gene: TRBJ2-7; CDR3aa: CASSRRDSYNTYF; CDR3nt: TGTGCCAGCAGTCGCCGGGACAGCTACAATACGTACTTC
d_gene: TRBD2; v_gene: TRBV5-5; abundance: -; j_gene: TRBJ2-7; CDR3aa: CASSLYSSGGQRLYEQYF; CDR3nt: TGTGCCAGCAGCTTGTACTCTAGCGGGGGGCAAAGACTCTACGAGCAGTACTTC
d_gene: -; v_gene: TRBV7-2; abundance: -; j_gene: TRBJ2-3; CDR3aa: CASSLAPGAADTQYF; CDR3nt: TGTGCCAGCAGCTTAGCGCCCGGTGCTGCCGATACGCAGTATTTT
d_gene: -; v_gene: TRBV2; abundance: -; j_gene: TRBJ1-2; CDR3aa: CASGQIYGYTF; CDR3nt: TGTGCCAGCGGGCAGATCTATGGCTACACCTTC
d_gene: TRBD1; v_gene: TRBV7-2; abundance: once; j_gene: TRBJ2-7; CDR3aa: CASSNTGGLGYEQYF; CDR3nt: TGTGCCAGCAGCAATACAGGGGGCTTAGGGTACGAGCAGTACTTC
d_gene: -; v_gene: TRBV7-9; abundance: -; j_gene: TRBJ2-1; CDR3aa: CASSAGSRYNEQFF; CDR3nt: TGTGCCAGCAGCGCCGGGAGCAGATACAATGAGCAGTTCTTC
d_gene: TRBD2; v_gene: TRBV11-2; abundance: -; j_gene: TRBJ2-3; CDR3aa: CASSLVRKRGTDTQYF; CDR3nt: TGTGCCAGCAGCTTAGTCCGTAAGCGGGGAACAGATACGCAGTATTTT
d_gene: -; v_gene: TRBV11-2; abundance: -; j_gene: TRBJ1-2; CDR3aa: CASSLATETFGYTF; CDR3nt: TGTGCCAGCAGCTTAGCTACAGAAACCTTTGGCTACACCTTC